This TCR beta chain was observed in a study of OX40 agonist ivuxolimab in advanced cancers. The CDR3 is made up of 17 amino acids. CDR1 MNHNS and CDR2 SASEGT come from the germline V gene. Unmatched junction bases numbered 10, after V lost 0 bases and J lost 4 bases. In regard to this clone: Its antigen is not identified.

Profiling relied on immunoSEQ multiplex PCR, and the TCRdb table lists in-frame clones only, not all of them. Of over 25,000 clones listed, around 85% are singletons. General study findings and limits: On average, a greater number of expanded clones characterised CD8+ T cells relative to CD4+.

Patients with a history of autoimmune disease or on systemic immunosuppression were excluded. Blood sampling was done at baseline, cycle 4 day 1, and cycle 7 day 1. This clonotype originated in an adult with an advanced solid tumor such as melanoma, head and neck, liver or kidney cancer. The rearrangement uses TRBV6-1 and TRBJ2-5; 8 bases are a match to TRBD1. The sample consisted of CD4+ or CD8+ T cells sorted from blood, taken in a trial of the OX40 agonist ivuxolimab. The CDR3 sequence: CASSEALVPGGRETQYF. The CDR3 nucleotides are TGTGCCAGCAGTGAAGCTCTTGTTCCAGGGGGCCGAGAGACCCAGTACTTC.